This T cell receptor beta chain was recovered during a study of blood T cells in healthy people across ages. The sample holds many counts of this clonotype. As yet, its antigen is unknown. General study results and limits: Conclusively comparing naive with antigen-experienced cells was impossible with unsorted PBMCs.

Together with a sample-barcoded 5' primer, a J-beta primer mix was included in a second PCR lasting about 7 to 11 cycles. Each cDNA molecule carried a tag from a template-switch adaptor that contained 12 random nucleotides. TCRdb passed the 5' RACE reads through MiXCR, listing each CDR3 protein once. The table has approximately 700,000 distinct CDR3 sequences, about 30% seen once. Donors ranged from 6 to 90 years old and were healthy Caucasians in Russia. Germline CDR1 is LGHDT and CDR2 is YNNKEL (reference sequence). The CDR3 consists of 14 residues. V was pared by 4 bases and J by 4 bases, with 13 bases between.

This sequence was found in a woman aged 80 or over in good health. Sequencing used blood. This rearrangement joins TRBV3-1 to TRBJ1-2; TRBD1 might be the D (5 bases). The CDR3 DNA reads TGTGCCAGCAGCCCCAACCGGGACCCCTATGGCTACACCTTC. Its translation is CASSPNRDPYGYTF.